This TCR beta chain emerged from a study of cytomegalovirus exposure and HLA in healthy donors. Of note for this clone: What it binds is not known. The sample has other DNA sequences that encode this CDR3 too.

Study observations and caveats: Trimming of TCR beta V- and J-genes showed a link, identified in a later analysis, to a missense DCLRE1C variant.

The study ran its PCR with 60 Vbeta and 13 Jbeta primers. Clones were sequenced by immunoSEQ multiplex PCR, and TCRdb holds only the in-frame ones, with some missing. In the table there are around 150,000 clones, about two thirds of which are singletons. Germline CDR1 reads KGHSH; CDR2 reads LQKENI. V was cut by 0 bases and J by 3 bases, with 6 bases left in between. This CDR3 region has 13 residues. This chain links TRBV18 with TRBJ2-7, with unresolved D. Sample: PBMCs. The receptor's source is a man aged 45-60 years in good health and CMV-seropositive. The CDR3 coding sequence is TGTGCCAGCTCACCACCGGCCAGCTACGAGCAGTACTTC. Its translation is CASSPPASYEQYF.